This T cell receptor beta chain derives from a study of T cells after yellow fever vaccination (dated by TCRdb to between 2019 and 2020). Regarding the research as a whole: The SMART-Seq v4 Ultra Low Input RNA kit was used to prepare libraries from fractions with low cell numbers. To track T-cell clones before and after primary and booster YFV17D yellow fever vaccination, bulk TCR alpha and beta repertoires were sequenced longitudinally. Two healthy male donors made up the cohort, one aged 18 to 29 years and the other aged 30 to 40 years. Blood was drawn at multiple timepoints before and after primary and secondary immunization, with bulk PBMC replicates and cell subsets isolated.

This clonotype was detected ten times or more. No quality values exist for individual bases; no much larger clone is one base distant. The treatment or condition label on this specimen signifies: live attenuated yellow fever vaccine strain. PBMCs were isolated from peripheral blood using a standard Ficoll-Paque protocol. Epitope-specific CD8 T cells were sorted using a dextramer loaded with the yellow fever NS4B epitope peptide, with anti-CD3 and anti-CD8 staining. TriZol was used to extract RNA from bulk PBMCs, CD4 and CD8 fractions, and dextramer-positive and dextramer-negative fractions. Including the terminal cysteine and phenylalanine, the CDR3 comprises 16 residues. Just CDR3 DNA is preserved here, 48 bases in frame from base 1. The junction shows trimming of 3 bases on V and 1 base on J, plus 15 bases between the germline ends. TCR cDNA was made using 5'RACE template switching, a step that added a universal primer site and unique molecular identifiers. cDNA synthesis was primed from both the TCR alpha and TCR beta constant segments. Libraries were amplified in two PCR steps, with sample barcodes and sequencing adapters added in the second step. Libraries were sequenced on Illumina HiSeq 2500 (2x100 bp) or NovaSeq (2x150 bp). From the authors' description of their analysis: MIGEC was used to demultiplex reads and collapse the reads into UMI consensus sequences, and MiXCR was used for V(D)J alignment. Using edgeR on replicate PBMC samples, clonotypes were called vaccine-responding if FDR was below 0.01 and the log2 fold change was above 5 up to day 15. Each bulk clonotype was labeled CD4 or CD8 based on which sequenced repertoire, CD4 or CD8, contained the clonotype at higher abundance. Clonotypes enriched at least 10-fold in dextramer-positive versus dextramer-negative fractions were classed as NS4B-specific, and CD4-biased clonotypes were left out. TCRdb cleaned the public reads at Q25 with fastp, built clones with MiXCR and kept in-frame beta chains. Rows matching on CDR3 protein sequence are summarized as one entry with the most common DNA and genes. The V and J calls reflect TCRdb's pipeline rather than the authors' work. The sample records around 46,000 distinct CDR3 sequences, 6.8% of which are singletons. The ten biggest clones cover 15% of the sample.

Beyond this particular receptor, the publication reports: The secondary T-cell response was found to be weaker but faster than the primary response, with a peak reached on day 5 rather than on day 15. After the booster, most clones that had expanded after primary vaccination were detected again (around 97% of CD4 and more than 80% of CD8), suggesting broad maintenance of memory. A small fraction of clonotypes appeared in both the CD4 and CD8 compartments, likely as a result of convergent recombination. Only two donors were included in the study, so the extent to which the findings can be generalized is limited. Computational filtering was needed because FACS-sorted repertoires could contain abundant contaminating clonotypes from the bulk population.

This material consisted of CD8+ T cells not binding an NS4B(214-222) dextramer, sorted from PBMCs, taken 45 days after the yellow fever booster vaccination. Taken with the paper, the label for cell subset or site translates to: NS4B epitope dextramer-negative CD8 T cells. The V and J segments used are TRBV12-3 or TRBV12-4 and TRBJ1-1, and perhaps TRBD1 as D gene, on 5 matching bases. The source is a man aged 25-45 years who received the YFV17D yellow fever vaccine. The bases read TGTGCCAGCAGTTTTGGCGGGGCGATCCCGAACACTGAAGCTTTCTTT. Translated, this is CASSFGGAIPNTEAFF.